A single sample gave rise to the 9 T cell receptor beta chains below, sequenced in a study of spatial heterogeneity in lung cancer. The antigens for these receptors are not known. Study outcomes and limitations: It was found that expanded intratumoral alpha and beta TCR counts tracked tumor mutation counts.

Each CDR3 protein is one row after TCRdb ran MiXCR on the 5' RACE reads. This sample has 4,000 to 5,000 distinct CDR3 sequences, with 6% to 7% found just once. Time point noted: sample taken at primary tumor resection. Sequencing used lung tumor tissue, obtained at surgery. These receptors all stem from a male donor with early-stage non-small cell lung cancer.

This clonotype was seen more than once but under ten times. The chain recombines TRBV11-1 with TRBJ2-5; the match to TRBD1 covers 9 bases. This CDR3 has 14 residues. The germline CDR1 and CDR2 sequences are SGHAT and FQDESV (reference sequence). Losses at the gene ends were 7 bases for V and 5 bases for J; bases not matched to a gene: 8. Here the CDR3 reads CASTLQGAPETQYF. The CDR3 DNA reads as TGTGCCAGCACCCTACAGGGGGCGCCCGAGACCCAGTACTTC. The full variable domain, in which reference TRBV11-1 and TRBJ2-5 provide the parts outside the CDR3, is EAEVAQSPRYKITEKSQAVAFWCDPISGHATLYWYRQILGQGPELLVQFQDESVVDDSQLPKDRFSAERLKGVDSTLKIQPAELGDSAMYLCASTLQGAPETQYFGPGTRLLVL.

By sample share, this clonotype is medium-sized. The V call is TRBV20-1, the J call TRBJ2-7; 8 bases are a match to TRBD1. Trimming at V came to 0 bases and at J to 7 bases, leaving 8 bases not matched to a gene. This CDR3 has 14 amino acids. Germline values: CDR1 DFQATT, CDR2 SNEGSKA (reference sequence). The CDR3 region is CSARDAGGLGEQYF. CDR3 in DNA: TGCAGTGCTAGAGACGCAGGGGGCCTAGGGGAGCAGTACTTC.

In its sample, this clonotype is medium-sized. The chain couples TRBV10-3 to TRBJ2-5, with D unresolved. This CDR3 has 14 residues. The V end lost 2 bases, the J end lost 1 base, and 8 bases lay between the germline ends. CDR1 is ENHRY and CDR2 is SYGVKD in the germline V gene. The CDR3 loop reads CAISERAPQETQYF. As DNA, the CDR3 is TGTGCCATCAGTGAGAGGGCCCCCCAAGAGACCCAGTACTTC.

This clonotype is medium-sized in the sample. The J gene is TRBJ2-2, the V gene TRBV7-3; TRBD1 agrees at 9 bases. Germline V gene sequence: CDR1 SGHTA, CDR2 FQGTGA. Trimming at V came to 5 bases and at J to 5 bases, leaving 6 bases not matched to a gene. This CDR3 comprises 15 residues. The CDR3 region is CASSQGQGRTGELFF. The CDR3 nucleotides read TGTGCCAGCAGCCAGGGACAGGGACGGACCGGGGAGCTGTTTTTT.

By share, this clonotype counts as medium-sized. The J gene is TRBJ1-2, the V gene TRBV29-1; weak D call: TRBD1 (5 bases). V was clipped by 4 bases and J by 1 base, with 13 bases between them. This CDR3 is 14 amino acids long. CDR1 SQVTM and CDR2 ANQGSEA come from the germline V gene. The CDR3 region is CSVVTDLINYGYTF. The DNA of the CDR3 is TGCAGCGTTGTGACAGATCTTATTAACTATGGCTACACCTTC.

This clonotype was found many times. Here the CDR3 DNA reads TGCGCCAGCAGTCAATCGGGACACTCCTACGAGCAGTACTTC. Translated, it gives CASSQSGHSYEQYF. The chain joins TRBV23-1 to TRBJ2-7; D may be TRBD1 (6 bases). TRBV23-1 belongs to the ORF category, with a function that is uncertain. Trimming stripped 0 bases from V and 0 bases from J, with 6 bases between. CDR3 length: 14 residues.

This clonotype was recorded a few times. The CDR3 sequence is CSAISGSKTQYF. For the CDR3, the DNA is TGCAGTGCTATCTCGGGGAGCAAGACCCAGTACTTC. The genes are TRBV20-1 and TRBJ2-5, with a possible D match to TRBD2 (5 bases). Germline V gives CDR1 DFQATT, CDR2 SNEGSKA (reference sequence). V was shortened by 4 bases and J by 6 bases, with 12 bases between the two germline ends. The CDR3 runs to 12 residues.

This clonotype ranks as medium-sized (0.01 to 0.1%). In DNA form, the CDR3 reads TGTGCCACCAGCAGAGGAGGCTTGGAGACCCAGTACTTC. This translates into CATSRGGLETQYF. The rearrangement links TRBV15 to TRBJ2-5; D is unresolved. This CDR3 contains 13 residues. Germline CDR1 is LNHNV and CDR2 is YYDKDF (reference sequence). V lost 1 base and J lost 5, with 8 bases in between.

By its share, this clonotype is medium-sized. This chain links TRBV5-6 with TRBJ2-6; maybe TRBD1 (6 bases). V dropped 8 bases and J dropped 1 base, with 19 bases sitting between them. The CDR3 sequence is 17 residues long. CDR1 SGHDT and CDR2 YYEEEE come from the germline V gene. Written as DNA, the CDR3 is TGTGCCAGTCGGTTGACAGGCCTCCGGTCTGGGGCCAACGTCCTGACTTTC. It encodes CASRLTGLRSGANVLTF.